Included here is one T cell receptor beta chain sequence, with context. Its antigen is unknown. The data were obtained in a study of metastatic and nonmetastatic thyroid tumors. Study details: Comparative analysis of repertoires was undertaken across blood and tumor or nodule tissue obtained from malignant and benign thyroid patients.

All patients were untreated before thyroid surgery. The study, taken as a whole, reports: When malignant thyroid tumors were compared with benign nodules, TCR beta diversity was reportedly significantly higher in the malignant tumors. This held in both blood and tumor samples.

Original processing methods: A distant-metastasis classifier for papillary thyroid cancer was built using CDR3 differences across clinicopathological groups. TCRdb re-analyzed the PCR reads through MiXCR. What appears here as the V and J calls and clone size reflects TCRdb's work, not the paper's. This sample yields approximately 21,000 clones, of which approximately 30% are seen a single time; approximately 18% belongs to the top ten. The sequenced sample was blood. The TCR sequence derives from a female donor with papillary thyroid cancer or a benign thyroid nodule (not recorded which). Some clones in this sample may be carry-over from other donors' samples.

CDR3 coding DNA: TGCAGTGCTAGAGATACCTCTAATACAGGGTATCGGCCCCAGCATTTT. This translates into CSARDTSNTGYRPQHF. J is TRBJ1-5 and V is TRBV20-1; TRBD1 might be the D (6 bases). The CDR3 covers 16 residues. Per the germline V gene, CDR1 is DFQATT and CDR2 is SNEGSKA (reference sequence). V lost 0 bases and J 9 bases, leaving 21 bases between the germline ends.